This T cell receptor (beta chain) comes out of a study of regulatory T cells in long-lasting Graves disease. For TCR beta, libraries came from iRepertoire HTBI primers and Arm-PCR of CDR3 regions. TCRdb recomputed calls from the multiplex PCR reads with MiXCR, one row per CDR3 protein. Of roughly 300,000 distinct CDR3 sequences in the sample, roughly 21% were seen once. Trimming took 7 bases from V and 2 from J; bases not matched to a gene: 13. The CDR3 covers 17 residues. A few counts support this clonotype. Time point denoted: persistent/refractory GD, antithyroid drugs over 5 years with positive TRAb. Scientists built the TCR library using RNA that was extracted from PBMCs.

The specimen comprised peripheral blood mononuclear cells (PBMCs), sampled when the disease was refractory, from a patient treated with antithyroid drugs. This sequence originates from a female donor with Graves disease. This chain connects TRBV12-3 or TRBV12-4 to TRBJ2-4; 8 positions agree with TRBD2. The CDR3 DNA sequence: TGTGCCAGCACGAGGTTCGGGAGGGCAGGAACCAAAAACATTCAGTACTTC. This codes for CASTRFGRAGTKNIQYF.